This T cell receptor beta chain is drawn from a study of T cells in Graves' hyperthyroidism and ophthalmopathy. Study background: Peripheral blood was obtained at initial diagnosis, preceding any treatment.

When ophthalmopathy did not progress within 18 months, Graves' hyperthyroidism was considered stable. Patients having uncontrolled infection, another autoimmune disease, pregnancy or lactation were not included. The investigators amplified TCR beta CDR3 regions from RNA transcripts. HTBI primers were employed in a first-round RT-PCR of the TCR CDR3. TCRdb independently ran MiXCR on the multiplex PCR reads; one entry per CDR3 protein. The data contain a few hundred thousand distinct CDR3 sequences, around 20% of them singletons. This clonotype occurred many times. The TCR originated in a man in his late teens or twenties with Graves' hyperthyroidism. Sample: blood.

The CDR3 spells CASSFRNQPQHF. DNA for the CDR3: TGTGCCAGCAGTTTCCGCAATCAGCCCCAGCATTTT. J is TRBJ1-5 and V is TRBV12-3 or TRBV12-4; D not certain. Trimming took 3 bases from V and 2 from J, leaving 2 bases between them. This CDR3 comprises 12 residues.